A selection of T cell receptor beta chains follows, all from one sample in a study of blood T cell repertoires in COVID-19. Libraries were prepared by immunoSEQ multiplex PCR; TCRdb keeps only in-frame clonotypes and omits some of them. The sample holds some 360,000 clones, around 87% seen once. What was sequenced was peripheral blood. Receptors were obtained from a woman aged 55 to 70 with COVID-19, enrolled during active disease. Each CDR3 is given with its conserved first and last residue. The order of the fields is V gene, clone size, J gene, D gene, CDR3 protein, CDR3 DNA. A D gene is named only where the DNA matches it firmly. The size of a clone is reported for some rows only, either as once, few or many, or as a class for expanded clones.

TRBV5-8	few	TRBJ2-7	TRBD1	CASSSAGTGTYEQYF	TGTGCCAGCAGCAGCGCCGGGACAGGGACCTACGAGCAGTACTTC
TRBV28	-	TRBJ1-5	-	CASGKQGGGQPQHF	TGTGCCAGCGGAAAACAGGGTGGGGGTCAGCCCCAGCATTTT
TRBV6-5	-	TRBJ1-2	-	CASTLGNNYGYTF	TGTGCCAGCACCCTCGGGAACAACTATGGCTACACCTTC
TRBV6-5	-	TRBJ2-5	TRBD1	CASSRGQGFETQYF	TGTGCCAGCAGTCGCGGACAGGGGTTTGAGACCCAGTACTTC
TRBV7-8	once	TRBJ1-1	TRBD1	CASSLRQGLITEAFF	TGTGCCAGCAGCCTCCGACAGGGTTTGATCACTGAAGCTTTCTTT
TRBV6-5	-	TRBJ2-3	-	CASRNGQLYTDTQYF	TGTGCCAGCAGGAACGGACAGTTGTACACAGATACGCAGTATTTT
TRBV4-2	-	TRBJ1-2	-	CASSQDSGWEVYTF	TGTGCCAGCAGCCAAGATTCTGGGTGGGAGGTATACACCTTC
TRBV2	-	TRBJ1-1	-	CASVTRGTEAFF	TGTGCCAGTGTTACCCGGGGCACTGAAGCTTTCTTT
TRBV6-4	-	TRBJ2-2	TRBD2	CASSDGGGRTGELFF	TGTGCCAGCAGTGACGGCGGGGGAAGGACCGGGGAGCTGTTTTTT
TRBV3-1/TRBV3-2	-	TRBJ1-4	-	CASSAGGLGEKLFF	TGTGCCAGCAGCGCGGGGGGTCTGGGTGAAAAACTGTTTTTT
TRBV1	-	TRBJ2-7	-	CTSSQTPRQGSYEQYF	TGCACCAGCAGCCAAACTCCTCGACAGGGAAGTTACGAGCAGTACTTC
TRBV5-1	-	TRBJ1-6	-	CASSLGGGLNSPLHF	TGCGCCAGCAGCTTGGGTGGGGGACTTAATTCACCCCTCCACTTT
TRBV2	-	TRBJ1-6	TRBD1	CASMGQRSSYNSPLHF	TGTGCCAGCATGGGACAGCGGAGCTCCTATAATTCACCCCTCCACTTT
TRBV9	-	TRBJ2-1	-	CASSVGGGTYNEQFF	TGTGCCAGCAGCGTAGGCGGGGGCACCTACAATGAGCAGTTCTTC
TRBV5-4	-	TRBJ2-1	-	CASSPRRGGSYNEQFF	TGTGCCAGCAGCCCCCGGAGGGGGGGATCCTACAATGAGCAGTTCTTC
TRBV9	few	TRBJ1-6	TRBD1	CASSVGTGNSPLHF	TGTGCCAGCAGCGTGGGGACAGGGAATTCACCCCTCCACTTT
TRBV7-9	once	TRBJ2-1	TRBD2	CASSPGLAGYDEQFF	TGTGCCAGCAGCCCAGGACTAGCGGGTTACGATGAGCAGTTCTTC
TRBV6-5	-	TRBJ1-2	-	CASLGYYGYTF	TGTGCCAGCCTGGGCTACTATGGCTACACCTTC
TRBV6-5	-	TRBJ2-7	-	CASTIGGYEQYF	TGTGCCAGCACCATAGGGGGCTACGAGCAGTACTTC
TRBV7-9	-	TRBJ2-5	TRBD1	CASSTTGGVETQYF	TGTGCCAGCAGCACCACAGGGGGCGTAGAGACCCAGTACTTC
TRBV7-2	-	TRBJ2-3	-	CASSRTGVTDTQYF	TGTGCCAGCTCCCGGACGGGGGTCACAGATACGCAGTATTTT
TRBV18	-	TRBJ2-2	-	CASSPELIGGELFF	TGTGCCAGCTCACCCGAGCTCATCGGCGGGGAGCTGTTTTTT
TRBV7-8	-	TRBJ1-2	-	CASTRSGGQGYGYTF	TGTGCCAGCACCCGATCGGGGGGGCAGGGCTATGGCTACACCTTC
TRBV6-6	once	TRBJ1-3	-	CAGGGGNTIYF	TGTGCCGGCGGGGGTGGAAACACCATATATTTT
TRBV9	few	TRBJ2-1	TRBD2	CASSVAGAGPYNEQFF	TGTGCCAGCAGCGTAGCTGGAGCGGGGCCTTACAATGAGCAGTTCTTC
TRBV5-1	-	TRBJ2-3	TRBD2	CASSLEASGGRATQYF	TGCGCCAGCAGCTTGGAGGCTAGCGGGGGGCGGGCTACGCAGTATTTT
TRBV21-1	-	TRBJ2-7	-	CASSKTPGSYEQYF	TGTGCCAGCAGCAAAACCCCAGGATCCTACGAGCAGTACTTC
TRBV9	once	TRBJ1-3	TRBD1	CASSGETGGLASGNTIYF	TGTGCCAGCAGCGGAGAGACAGGGGGCCTCGCCTCTGGAAACACCATATATTTT
TRBV13	-	TRBJ1-3	-	CASHSRGTMLSGNTIYF	TGTGCCAGCCACTCCAGGGGAACTATGCTATCTGGAAACACCATATATTTT
TRBV18	-	TRBJ2-1	-	CASSPKIARTYNEQFF	TGTGCCAGCTCACCCAAGATAGCGCGAACCTACAATGAGCAGTTCTTC
TRBV9	-	TRBJ2-5	TRBD1	CASSGETGIGETQYF	TGTGCCAGCAGCGGGGAGACAGGGATCGGGGAGACCCAGTACTTC
TRBV15	few	TRBJ1-6	-	CATSSQWGDSPLHF	TGTGCCACCAGCTCCCAATGGGGGGATTCACCCCTCCACTTT
TRBV5-5	-	TRBJ1-5	-	CASSLVSTVYQPQHF	TGTGCCAGCAGCTTGGTTTCGACAGTTTATCAGCCCCAGCATTTT
TRBV6-1	few	TRBJ2-1	TRBD1	CASSDPLRGKFNEQFF	TGTGCCAGCAGTGATCCTCTCAGGGGGAAGTTCAATGAGCAGTTCTTC
TRBV19	few	TRBJ1-6	-	CASSSDVAGNSPLHF	TGTGCCAGTAGTAGCGACGTAGCGGGAAATTCACCCCTCCACTTT